A selection of T cell receptor beta chains follows, all from one sample in a study of human T cells and chemical hapten exposure. Via MiXCR, TCRdb re-called the RACE reads, giving one row per CDR3 protein. The sample carries 150,000 to 200,000 distinct CDR3 sequences, more than 12% recorded once. The sequenced sample was whole blood, obtained in connection with sensitization to the hapten diphenylcyclopropenone (DPC). The receptors were sampled from a woman aged 25 to 39 with alopecia areata. Some clones in this sample may be carry-over from other donors' samples. Each CDR3 is given with its conserved first and last residue. A D gene is named only where the DNA matches it firmly. Some rows mark clone size as missing; the rest say once, few, many or name a class of expanded clone.

D: NA; J: TRBJ1-1; V: TRBV12-3/TRBV12-4; size: few; CDR3: CASRPATTEAFF; DNA: TGTGCCAGCAGGCCCGCGACCACTGAAGCTTTCTTT
D: NA; J: TRBJ2-3; V: TRBV12-3/TRBV12-4; size: NA; CDR3: CASSLWGGGQYF; DNA: TGTGCCAGCAGTTTGTGGGGAGGCGGGCAGTATTTT
D: TRBD2; J: TRBJ2-7; V: TRBV6-2/TRBV6-3; size: NA; CDR3: CASSYPGSGAYEQYF; DNA: TGTGCCAGCAGTTATCCTGGAAGCGGGGCGTACGAGCAGTACTTC
D: NA; J: TRBJ1-1; V: TRBV5-1; size: few; CDR3: CASTEVRGGTEAFF; DNA: TGCGCCAGCACCGAGGTCCGAGGAGGGACTGAAGCTTTCTTT
D: TRBD1; J: TRBJ1-2; V: TRBV4-3; size: NA; CDR3: CASSQSTGGDRGYTF; DNA: TGCGCCAGCAGCCAATCAACAGGGGGCGATCGTGGCTACACCTTC
D: TRBD2; J: TRBJ2-2; V: TRBV20-1; size: NA; CDR3: CSASVSGGGNTGELFF; DNA: TGCAGTGCTAGCGTTAGCGGGGGTGGAAACACCGGGGAGCTGTTTTTT
D: NA; J: TRBJ2-5; V: TRBV5-1; size: NA; CDR3: CASTLTGRETQYF; DNA: TGCGCCAGCACCTTAACAGGGAGAGAGACCCAGTACTTC
D: NA; J: TRBJ1-4; V: TRBV11-3; size: NA; CDR3: CASSFSSQAREKLFF; DNA: TGTGCCAGCAGCTTCTCTTCCCAGGCTCGGGAAAAACTGTTTTTT
D: TRBD1; J: TRBJ1-2; V: TRBV3-1; size: NA; CDR3: CASSQVPQGASGYTF; DNA: TGTGCCAGCAGCCAAGTTCCTCAGGGGGCTAGTGGCTACACCTTC
D: NA; J: TRBJ2-3; V: TRBV6-1; size: NA; CDR3: CASSEAALLRLDTQYF; DNA: TGTGCCAGCAGTGAAGCGGCGTTATTAAGGTTGGATACGCAGTATTTT
D: NA; J: TRBJ2-1; V: TRBV7-7; size: few; CDR3: CASSLSHVNEQFF; DNA: TGTGCCAGCAGCTTATCCCACGTCAATGAGCAGTTCTTC
D: NA; J: TRBJ2-5; V: TRBV6-2/TRBV6-3; size: many; CDR3: CASSYEKGLLVSAQYF; DNA: TGTGCCAGCAGTTACGAGAAAGGACTACTTGTGTCGGCCCAGTACTTC
D: NA; J: TRBJ2-2; V: TRBV12-5; size: few; CDR3: CASGLQRGGLFF; DNA: TGTGCTAGTGGTTTGCAAAGGGGAGGGCTGTTTTTT
D: NA; J: TRBJ2-3; V: TRBV7-2; size: few; CDR3: CASSWRATDTQYF; DNA: TGTGCCAGCAGCTGGAGGGCTACAGATACGCAGTATTTT
D: NA; J: TRBJ2-1; V: TRBV10-1; size: NA; CDR3: CASSVGEAGENEQFF; DNA: TGCGCCAGCAGTGTTGGGGAGGCCGGGGAGAATGAGCAGTTCTTC
D: TRBD1; J: TRBJ1-6; V: TRBV2; size: few; CDR3: CASGQETGQNSPLHF; DNA: TGTGCCAGCGGTCAAGAGACAGGGCAGAATTCACCCCTCCACTTT
D: TRBD1; J: TRBJ1-2; V: TRBV5-5; size: few; CDR3: CASSLGDSYGYTF; DNA: TGTGCCAGCAGCTTGGGGGACAGCTATGGCTACACCTTC
D: TRBD1; J: TRBJ2-7; V: TRBV3-1; size: NA; CDR3: CASSPWTGSSYEQYF; DNA: TGTGCCAGCAGCCCATGGACAGGGAGCTCCTACGAGCAGTACTTC
D: NA; J: TRBJ1-1; V: TRBV28; size: NA; CDR3: CASPSPGERTEAFF; DNA: TGTGCCAGCCCTTCTCCGGGGGAGAGGACTGAAGCTTTCTTT
D: NA; J: TRBJ2-2; V: TRBV28; size: NA; CDR3: CASRPTGLAGELFF; DNA: TGTGCCAGCAGACCCACAGGGTTGGCCGGGGAGCTGTTTTTT
D: NA; J: TRBJ1-1; V: TRBV14; size: few; CDR3: CASSQDMNTEAFF; DNA: TGTGCCAGCAGCCAAGACATGAACACTGAAGCTTTCTTT
D: TRBD2; J: TRBJ2-1; V: TRBV4-2; size: NA; CDR3: CASSQEEGLYYNEQFF; DNA: TGTGCCAGCAGCCAAGAGGAGGGACTATACTACAATGAGCAGTTCTTC
D: NA; J: TRBJ2-2; V: TRBV5-6; size: many; CDR3: CASSLVGGARAGELFF; DNA: TGTGCCAGCAGCTTGGTAGGGGGAGCGAGAGCCGGGGAGCTGTTTTTT
D: NA; J: TRBJ1-1; V: TRBV18; size: many; CDR3: CASSPPWTANTEAFF; DNA: TGTGCCAGCTCACCACCCTGGACAGCGAACACTGAAGCTTTCTTT
D: NA; J: TRBJ2-2; V: TRBV3-1; size: few; CDR3: CASSQESGLTGELFF; DNA: TGTGCCAGCAGCCAAGAGTCGGGACTGACAGGGGAGCTGTTTTTT
D: TRBD2; J: TRBJ2-3; V: TRBV11-2; size: NA; CDR3: CASSSGLVSDTQYF; DNA: TGTGCCAGCAGCTCTGGACTAGTTTCAGATACGCAGTATTTT
D: NA; J: TRBJ2-2; V: TRBV7-9; size: few; CDR3: CASKARGVGDTGELFF; DNA: TGTGCCAGCAAGGCTAGAGGAGTAGGGGACACCGGGGAGCTGTTTTTT
D: NA; J: TRBJ2-5; V: TRBV7-8; size: few; CDR3: CASSSLGTALQETQYF; DNA: TGTGCCAGCAGTTCACTAGGGACGGCCCTACAAGAGACCCAGTACTTC
D: NA; J: TRBJ2-7; V: TRBV5-6; size: few; CDR3: CASSLLGRIYEQYF; DNA: TGTGCCAGCAGCTTGCTGGGCCGGATTTACGAGCAGTACTTC
D: NA; J: TRBJ2-3; V: TRBV29-1; size: many; CDR3: CSDRTSTDTQYF; DNA: TGCAGCGATCGGACTAGCACAGATACGCAGTATTTT
D: TRBD2; J: TRBJ2-1; V: TRBV20-1; size: NA; CDR3: CSAPLGTNNEQFF; DNA: TGCAGTGCCCCGCTGGGGACTAACAATGAGCAGTTCTTC
D: TRBD2; J: TRBJ2-1; V: TRBV18; size: NA; CDR3: CASSPPSGEDEQFF; DNA: TGTGCCAGCTCACCACCCAGCGGGGAGGATGAGCAGTTCTTC
D: NA; J: TRBJ1-6; V: TRBV20-1; size: many; CDR3: CSASVTGDSPLHF; DNA: TGCAGTGCTAGTGTTACGGGCGATTCACCCCTCCACTTT
D: NA; J: TRBJ2-5; V: TRBV4-3; size: few; CDR3: CASSQVRTAQGTQYF; DNA: TGCGCCAGCAGCCAAGTTCGGACAGCACAAGGGACCCAGTACTTC
D: NA; J: TRBJ2-3; V: TRBV6-5; size: NA; CDR3: CASSYIGYTDTQYF; DNA: TGTGCCAGCAGTTACATCGGCTACACAGATACGCAGTATTTT
D: TRBD2; J: TRBJ2-1; V: TRBV11-3; size: NA; CDR3: CASSLMRGANEQFF; DNA: TGTGCCAGCAGCTTAATGCGGGGGGCCAATGAGCAGTTCTTC
D: TRBD2; J: TRBJ2-3; V: TRBV7-2; size: NA; CDR3: CASSLTQRGRTDTQYF; DNA: TGTGCCAGCAGCTTAACTCAGCGGGGGAGAACAGATACGCAGTATTTT
D: NA; J: TRBJ2-5; V: TRBV28; size: NA; CDR3: CASRWGTQETQYF; DNA: TGTGCCAGCAGATGGGGGACACAAGAGACCCAGTACTTC
D: NA; J: TRBJ2-3; V: TRBV7-9; size: few; CDR3: CASRHTSFDTQYF; DNA: TGTGCCAGCAGGCACACTAGCTTCGATACGCAGTATTTT
D: TRBD1; J: TRBJ1-4; V: TRBV20-1; size: NA; CDR3: CSAQGDQGGEKLFF; DNA: TGCAGTGCCCAGGGGGATCAGGGTGGTGAAAAACTGTTTTTT
D: TRBD1; J: TRBJ2-5; V: TRBV2; size: NA; CDR3: CASSGTAQETQYF; DNA: TGTGCCAGCAGCGGGACAGCCCAAGAGACCCAGTACTTC
D: NA; J: TRBJ1-6; V: TRBV11-2; size: few; CDR3: CASSLGYRTNSPLHF; DNA: TGTGCCAGCAGCTTAGGATACCGGACCAATTCACCCCTCCACTTT